The 32 T cell receptor beta chains given below trace back to one sample, sequenced in a study of T cell repertoires in cytomegalovirus infection. TCRdb reanalysed the reads using MiXCR and keeps one entry per CDR3 protein. The sample holds hundreds of thousands of distinct CDR3 sequences, about a tenth seen once. Specimen: PBMCs. These receptors were collected from a human donor in good health (CMV status not recorded). Some clones in this sample may be carry-over from other donors' samples.

This clonotype was detected ten times or more. The chain employs TRBV28 and TRBJ2-1, with TRBD2 matching over 7 bases. With 6 bases clipped from V and 7 bases from J, the junction kept 9 bases outside the gene matches. CDR1 and CDR2 (germline): MDHEN, SYDVKM. The CDR3 consists of 14 residues. CDR3 residues: CASSLLGGVNEQFF. The CDR3 DNA reads TGTGCCAGCAGCCTCCTGGGGGGGGTTAATGAGCAGTTCTTC.

This clonotype has a count of ten or more. The CDR3 DNA sequence: TGTGCCAGCACCCCGAACGGCCAGGTCAATGAGCAGTTCTTC. Its translation is CASTPNGQVNEQFF. J is TRBJ2-1 and V is TRBV28; D is unresolved. Between the trimmed V and J ends, which lost 7 bases and 6 bases, there was a span of 16 bases. Germline loops: CDR1 MDHEN, CDR2 SYDVKM. CDR3 length: 14 amino acids.

This clonotype occurred a few times. The chain combines TRBV7-9 with TRBJ2-1; D is undetermined. Germline loops: CDR1 SEHNR, CDR2 FQNEAQ (reference sequence). V gave up 4 bases and J gave up 6 bases, with 10 bases separating them. The CDR3 length is 13 residues. The CDR3 DNA is TGTGCCAGCAGCTCGTGGCAGCCCAATGAGCAGTTCTTC. Protein: CASSSWQPNEQFF.

This clonotype was seen at least ten times. This chain joins TRBV19 and TRBJ2-2; D possibly matches TRBD1 or TRBD2 (6 bases each). V was cut by 7 bases and J by 0 bases, with 15 bases left in between. Germline CDR1 LNHDA, CDR2 SQIVND (reference sequence). The CDR3 sequence is 16 residues long. The CDR3 region has the DNA TGTGCCAGTAAACGCGGGACATCCGCGAACACCGGGGAGCTGTTTTTT. This gives the protein CASKRGTSANTGELFF.

This clonotype was counted at least ten times. The chain recombines TRBV20-1 with TRBJ1-3; unclear D gene. Trimming cost V 0 bases and J 0 bases, with 12 bases left between them. The germline V gene encodes CDR1 DFQATT and CDR2 SNEGSKA (reference sequence). CDR3 length: 16 residues. The CDR3 spells CSARDPPGRSGNTIYF. The CDR3, as DNA: TGCAGTGCTAGAGATCCGCCCGGCCGCTCTGGAAACACCATATATTTT.

There are many counts of this clonotype. V gene TRBV2 combines with J gene TRBJ2-1; 10 bases map to TRBD1. This CDR3 comprises 15 residues. Germline V gene lookup returns CDR1 SNHLY and CDR2 FYNNEI. The junction had 4 bases not matched to a gene; V was cut back by 6 bases and J by 2 bases. CDR3 protein: CASSVDRGPYNEQFF. CDR3 DNA: TGTGCCAGCAGCGTCGACAGGGGGCCCTACAATGAGCAGTTCTTC.

This clonotype occurred many times. Here the CDR3 reads CSAREGGGGSYNEQFF. The DNA for the CDR3 is TGCAGTGCTAGAGAGGGCGGCGGGGGCTCCTACAATGAGCAGTTCTTC. The chain links TRBV20-1 to TRBJ2-1; 7 bases map to TRBD2. Germline values: CDR1 DFQATT, CDR2 SNEGSKA (reference sequence). J lost 0 bases, V lost 0 bases, and 5 bases had no gene match. The CDR3 loop spans 16 amino acids.

The rearrangement links TRBV29-1 to TRBJ2-7, with a possible D match to TRBD1 (7 bases). The V end lost 4 bases, the J end lost 4 bases, and 14 bases lay between the germline ends. Per the germline V gene, CDR1 is SQVTM and CDR2 is ANQGSEA. The CDR3 spans 13 residues. The CDR3 sequence is CSVAGQGGYEQYF. DNA of the CDR3: TGCAGCGTTGCGGGCCAGGGGGGATACGAGCAGTACTTC.

Many counts were recorded for this clonotype. This chain links TRBV6-2 or TRBV6-3 with TRBJ2-1, with 14 bases lining up with TRBD2. Trimming took 4 bases from V and 4 from J; bases not matched to a gene: 9. The CDR3 runs 18 residues. Germline loops: CDR1 MNHEY, CDR2 SVGEGT. CDR3 sequence: CASSWMGLAGVLYNEQFF. DNA for the CDR3: TGTGCCAGCAGTTGGATGGGACTAGCGGGGGTACTATACAATGAGCAGTTCTTC.

The rearrangement uses TRBV25-1 and TRBJ1-2, with TRBD1 matching 10 bases. The CDR3 has 14 amino acids. In germline, CDR1 is MGHDK, CDR2 SYGVNS. J lost 5 bases, V lost 8 bases, and 8 bases had no gene match. The CDR3 reads CASRTTGGGYGYTF. DNA for the CDR3: TGTGCCAGCCGTACGACAGGGGGCGGGTATGGCTACACCTTC.

This clonotype was observed at least ten times. The V and J genes are TRBV10-3 and TRBJ1-2; a possible D gene is TRBD1 (6 bases). The length of the CDR3 is 14 residues. The V end lost 6 bases, the J end lost 1 base, and 12 bases lay between the germline ends. Germline CDR1 is ENHRY and CDR2 is SYGVKD. CDR3 nucleotide sequence: TGTGCCATCAGCCCAGCACAGGGTAACTATGGCTACACCTTC. Encoded protein: CAISPAQGNYGYTF.

This clonotype turned up a few times. The V call is TRBV9, the J call TRBJ2-5; D possibly corresponds to TRBD2 (5 bases). Germline CDR1 reads SGDLS; CDR2 reads YYNGEE. The CDR3 totals 14 residues. Trimming removed 0 bases at V and 5 bases at J, with 11 bases between. As DNA, the CDR3 is TGTGCCAGCAGCGTAGTCGGAGGTCAGGAGACCCAGTACTTC. It specifies CASSVVGGQETQYF.

Only a few counts were recorded for this clonotype. The chain uses TRBV24-1 and TRBJ2-2; D call uncertain. The germline V and J ends were trimmed by 7 bases and 1 base, with 9 bases remaining between them. The CDR3 runs to 14 residues. In germline, CDR1 is KGHDR, CDR2 SFDVKD. The CDR3 nucleotides are TGTGCCACCAGCCGCGACGTGAACACCGGGGAGCTGTTTTTT. Translated: CATSRDVNTGELFF.

This clonotype was seen at least ten times. V gene TRBV7-9 combines with J gene TRBJ2-6; D may be TRBD1 or TRBD2 (6 bases each). Germline V gene data show CDR1 as SEHNR and CDR2 as FQNEAQ (reference sequence). The CDR3 totals 15 residues. Trimming left V 4 bases short and J 2 bases short, with 9 bases between. The CDR3 sequence: CASSSGGAGANVLTF. The CDR3, as DNA: TGTGCCAGCAGCTCCGGGGGCGCTGGGGCCAACGTCCTGACTTTC.

This clonotype appeared many times. The J gene is TRBJ2-2, the V gene TRBV28; no clear D. Trimming shortened V by 2 bases and J by 5 bases, and 6 bases separated the two germline ends. The CDR3 runs 13 residues. The germline V gene encodes CDR1 MDHEN and CDR2 SYDVKM. The chain's CDR3 is CASSLLRTGELFF. The CDR3 DNA is TGTGCCAGCAGTTTACTTCGGACCGGGGAGCTGTTTTTT.

This clonotype was observed at least ten times. The V call is TRBV7-2, the J call TRBJ2-2; D is undetermined. CDR3 length equals 14 residues. Trimming cost V 1 base and J 7 bases, with 10 bases left between them. Germline-derived CDR1 and CDR2 are SGHTA and FQGNSA. CDR3 DNA sequence: TGTGCCAGCAGCTTAGACGGTGGGATCGGGGAGCTGTTTTTT. It specifies CASSLDGGIGELFF.

With respect to this clonotype: Since a much larger clone is just one base distant, this may be a read error. The gene calls are TRBV4-2 and TRBJ2-3, with 16 bases aligning to TRBD2. The CDR3 has 18 amino acids. Germline values: CDR1 LGHNA, CDR2 YNFKEQ. CDR3 in DNA: TGTGCCAGCAGCCAGACCGGGACTAGCGGGGGGGCCGGAGATATGCAGTATTTT. Encoded protein: CASSQTGTSGGAGDMQYF.

The chain couples TRBV28 to TRBJ1-2, with D perhaps matching TRBD1 (6 bases). Germline assignment: CDR1 MDHEN and CDR2 SYDVKM. The CDR3 length is 15 residues. V was pared by 2 bases and J by 4 bases, with 14 bases between. The CDR3 region is CASSLGGPGSYGYTF. CDR3 nucleotides: TGTGCCAGCAGTTTAGGGGGCCCCGGATCCTATGGCTACACCTTC.

This clonotype appeared a few times. This chain joins TRBV29-1 and TRBJ2-4, with 11 bases identical to TRBD2. V gave up 6 bases and J gave up 14 bases; unmatched junction bases: 9. Germline V lookup: CDR1 SQVTM, CDR2 ANQGSEA. The CDR3 covers 12 residues. The CDR3 DNA sequence: TGCAGCGTCGGCACTAGCGGGGGCCCCGAGTACTTC. Translation gives CSVGTSGGPEYF. The full variable domain, its missing parts supplied by reference TRBV29-1 and TRBJ2-4, is SAVISQKPSRDICQRGTSLTIQCQVDSQVTMMFWYRQQPGQSLTLIATANQGSEATYESGFVIDKFPISRPNLTFSTLTVSNMSPEDSSIYLCSVGTSGGPEYFGAGTRLSVL.

This clonotype has more than one count but fewer than ten. The chain links TRBV20-1 to TRBJ2-2; TRBD2 is a possible D gene (5 bases). The CDR3 sequence is 11 residues long. V lost 3 bases and J lost 7, with 6 bases in between. Germline assignment: CDR1 DFQATT and CDR2 SNEGSKA (reference sequence). The CDR3 spells CSARRDGELFF. The CDR3 DNA reads as TGCAGTGCTAGGAGGGACGGGGAGCTGTTTTTT.

The rearrangement uses TRBV6-1 and TRBJ2-3; D might be TRBD1 or TRBD2, each matching 5 bases. The CDR3 extends over 16 amino acids. Trimming left V 3 bases short and J 0 bases short, with 13 bases between. Germline assignment: CDR1 MNHNS and CDR2 SASEGT. The CDR3 region has the DNA TGTGCCAGCAGTGATTCCGGGACCCGAAGCACAGATACGCAGTATTTT. Amino acid sequence: CASSDSGTRSTDTQYF.

This clonotype was recorded at least ten times. The chain recombines TRBV11-1 with TRBJ1-6, with TRBD1 matching 7 bases. The CDR3 has 14 residues. From germline, CDR1 is SGHAT and CDR2 FQDESV (reference sequence). Trimming removed 5 bases from V and 5 bases from J; junction bases left unmatched: 3. The CDR3 region has the DNA TGTGCCAGCAGCAGGACAGGAAATAATTCACCCCTCCACTTT. Translating it yields CASSRTGNNSPLHF.

This clonotype was recorded at least ten times. V is TRBV20-1 and J is TRBJ2-7; a weak D match, TRBD1 (5 bases). From germline, CDR1 is DFQATT and CDR2 SNEGSKA (reference sequence). V lost 5 bases, J lost 3 bases, and 8 bases lay in between. The CDR3 runs to 11 residues. The CDR3 DNA reads as TGCAGTGCTGAGGACAACTACGAGCAGTACTTC. It codes for CSAEDNYEQYF.

This clonotype was seen at least ten times. This chain uses TRBV12-3 or TRBV12-4 with TRBJ2-5; possible D gene TRBD2, 6 bases. Trimming shortened V by 8 bases and J by 5 bases, and 12 bases separated the two germline ends. The CDR3 is 12 amino acids. CDR3 nucleotide sequence: TGTGCCAGCTCTGGGAGGATTGAGACCCAGTACTTC. Translation: CASSGRIETQYF.

In this sample, this clonotype turned up many times. This chain joins TRBV11-1 and TRBJ2-1, with 9 nucleotides matching TRBD1. CDR3 length equals 15 residues. J gave up 7 bases and V 5 bases, and 9 bases lay outside the gene matches. Germline CDR1 reads SGHAT; CDR2 reads FQDESV (reference sequence). The CDR3 protein is CASSRGTGFYNEQFF. DNA for the CDR3: TGTGCCAGCAGCCGGGGGACAGGGTTTTATAATGAGCAGTTCTTC.

At least ten counts were recorded for this clonotype. V usage is TRBV7-2 and J usage is TRBJ2-5; possible D gene TRBD1, 5 bases. V dropped 5 bases and J dropped 1 base, with 17 bases sitting between them. The CDR3 loop spans 16 amino acids. CDR1 and CDR2 from the germline V gene are SGHTA and FQGNSA. The CDR3 region is CASSPGRTNTQETQYF. CDR3 nucleotides: TGTGCCAGCAGCCCTGGACGGACAAACACCCAAGAGACCCAGTACTTC.

J is TRBJ2-1 and V is TRBV9; D is unresolved. This CDR3 is 12 amino acids long. Between the trimmed V and J ends, which lost 3 bases and 4 bases, there was a span of 5 bases. Germline V lookup: CDR1 SGDLS, CDR2 YYNGEE. The DNA of the CDR3 is TGTGCCAGCAGCGCAGGTTACAATGAGCAGTTCTTC. This encodes CASSAGYNEQFF.

This clonotype was recorded at least ten times. The CDR3 is CASSRRGAGGHSPLHF. The CDR3 DNA reads TGTGCCAGCAGCCGGAGGGGGGCGGGTGGTCATTCACCCCTCCACTTT. The rearrangement uses TRBV12-3 or TRBV12-4 and TRBJ1-6; maybe TRBD1 (6 bases). CDR3 length: 16 residues. V shed 6 bases and J shed 8 bases, with 20 bases lying between them.

The sample holds many counts of this clonotype. The chain recombines TRBV19 with TRBJ1-5, with a tentative D call TRBD1 (6 bases). CDR3 size: 15 residues. The germline CDR1 and CDR2 sequences are LNHDA and SQIVND (reference sequence). V lost 7 bases and J 2 bases, leaving 15 bases between the germline ends. CDR3 nucleotide sequence: TGTGCCAGTACCAACGGGGGGGCAGGCAATCAGCCCCAGCATTTT. Its protein is CASTNGGAGNQPQHF.

This sequence joins TRBV5-5 and TRBJ2-5; 10 positions agree with TRBD2. This CDR3 region has 16 residues. J lost 2 bases, V lost 3 bases, and 7 bases had no gene match. Germline V CDR1 and CDR2: SGHKS, YYEKEE (reference sequence). The CDR3 nucleotides are TGTGCCAGCAGCTCCCCCGGACTAGCGGTTCAAGAGACCCAGTACTTC. Translated: CASSSPGLAVQETQYF.

This clonotype was seen ten or more times. The chain recombines TRBV28 with TRBJ2-1, with D possibly matching TRBD2 (7 bases). The germline V gene has CDR1 MDHEN and CDR2 SYDVKM. V gave up 7 bases and J gave up 7 bases, with 14 bases separating them. The CDR3 is made up of 13 amino acids. CDR3 amino acids: CASNRGAWNEQFF. The DNA of the CDR3 is TGTGCCAGCAATCGGGGGGCCTGGAATGAGCAGTTCTTC.

In this sample, this clonotype turned up many times. The chain joins TRBV6-5 to TRBJ2-4; D gene unclear. Germline V gene sequence: CDR1 MNHEY, CDR2 SVGAGI. This CDR3 region has 16 residues. V was shortened by 0 bases and J by 1 base, with 10 bases between the two germline ends. The CDR3, as DNA: TGTGCCAGCAGTTACTCATTTTCACTTGCCAAAAACATTCAGTACTTC. Its protein is CASSYSFSLAKNIQYF.